The 28 T cell receptor beta chains in this list originate from one sample, sequenced in a study of technical replicates of blood from a few donors. The table came from immunoSEQ multiplex PCR; TCRdb's copy has only in-frame clones and leaves some out. Of tens of thousands of clones in the sample, around 94% were seen once. Sequencing was done on a sample of T cells isolated from PBMCs. The receptor source for this set is a human donor in good health.

The chain employs TRBV11-3 and TRBJ1-2, with a tentative D call TRBD1 (5 bases). V lost 6 bases and J lost 0, with 11 bases in between. The CDR3 consists of 14 residues. CDR1 is SGHNT, CDR2 YENEEA, per germline. CDR3: CASSKGIANYGYTF. CDR3 nucleotides: TGTGCCAGCAGTAAGGGGATCGCTAACTATGGCTACACCTTC.

This chain uses TRBV5-4 with TRBJ2-2; D unresolved. Trimming shortened V by 4 bases and J by 5 bases, and 6 bases separated the two germline ends. Germline values: CDR1 SGHNT, CDR2 YYREEE (reference sequence). The length of the CDR3 is 12 residues. CDR3 region: CASSPTTGELFF. Written as DNA, the CDR3 is TGTGCCAGCAGCCCCACAACCGGGGAGCTGTTTTTT.

V and J are TRBV7-3 and TRBJ2-3; D ambiguous. CDR3 length equals 14 residues. V lost 2 bases and J lost 2, with 8 bases in between. Germline-derived CDR1 and CDR2 are SGHTA and FQGTGA. The CDR3, as DNA: TGTGCCAGCAGCTTAGAACCAGTCACAGATACGCAGTATTTT. Protein product: CASSLEPVTDTQYF. The whole variable domain, filled in from reference TRBV7-3 and TRBJ2-3, reads GAGVSQTPSNKVTEKGKYVELRCDPISGHTALYWYRQSLGQGPEFLIYFQGTGAADDSGLPNDRFFAVRPEGSVSTLKIQRTERGDSAVYLCASSLEPVTDTQYFGPGTRLTVL.

The chain joins TRBV6-5 to TRBJ2-2, with D unresolved. V was clipped by 7 bases and J by 7 bases, with 7 bases between them. Germline V gene data show CDR1 as MNHEY and CDR2 as SVGAGI. This CDR3 comprises 11 residues. The CDR3 nucleotides read TGTGCCAGCACCAGAGGCGGGGAGCTGTTTTTT. Its translation: CASTRGGELFF.

The chain couples TRBV18 to TRBJ2-5; 10 bases are shared with TRBD1. This CDR3 contains 15 residues. After removal of 4 bases from V and 1 base from J, the junction contained 3 bases not matched to a gene. Germline CDR1 is KGHSH and CDR2 is LQKENI. DNA of the CDR3: TGTGCCAGCTCACACCGGGACAGGGGCCAAGAGACCCAGTACTTC. Protein sequence: CASSHRDRGQETQYF.

Turning to this clone: This same CDR3 is encoded by further DNA sequences in the sample. The CDR3 loop reads CASSLGQSSYEQYF. CDR3 bases: TGCGCCAGCAGCCTGGGACAGAGCTCCTACGAGCAGTACTTC. The genes are TRBV5-1 and TRBJ2-7; the match to TRBD1 covers 7 bases. The V gene's germline CDR1 is SGHRS and CDR2 YFSETQ. CDR3 length: 14 residues. V was clipped by 4 bases and J by 0 bases; unmatched bases: 4.

The rearrangement joins TRBV7-7 to TRBJ2-5, with D unresolved. Germline V gives CDR1 SSHAT, CDR2 FNYEAQ (reference sequence). V lost 2 bases, J lost 4 bases, and 17 bases lay in between. This CDR3 has 16 residues. The CDR3 sequence is CASSLIITRPGETQYF. Written as DNA, the CDR3 is TGTGCCAGCAGCTTAATAATAACCAGACCAGGAGAGACCCAGTACTTC.

The rearrangement joins TRBV28 to TRBJ1-1; the match to TRBD1 covers 10 bases. In germline, CDR1 is MDHEN, CDR2 SYDVKM. The CDR3 has 15 amino acids. After removal of 6 bases from V and 4 bases from J, the junction contained 8 bases not matched to a gene. CDR3 sequence reads: CASSAGTGELTEAFF. CDR3 nucleotide sequence: TGTGCCAGCAGCGCCGGGACAGGGGAGCTCACTGAAGCTTTCTTT. Full variable domain (remainder filled in from reference TRBV28 and TRBJ1-1): DVKVTQSSRYLVKRTGEKVFLECVQDMDHENMFWYRQDPGLGLRLIYFSYDVKMKEKGDIPEGYSVSREKKERFSLILESASTNQTSMYLCASSAGTGELTEAFFGQGTRLTVV.

V gene TRBV30 combines with J gene TRBJ2-1; unclear D gene. Deletions cut 1 base from V and 2 bases from J, with 3 bases between. This CDR3 is 12 amino acids long. Germline values: CDR1 GTSNPN, CDR2 SVGIG (reference sequence). CDR3 coding DNA: TGTGCCTGGAGTGGCGCCTACAATGAGCAGTTCTTC. The encoded protein is CAWSGAYNEQFF.

This clone appeared once. The chain has TRBV7-3 and TRBJ1-1; unclear D gene. V was cut by 8 bases and J by 1 base, with 11 bases left in between. The CDR3 is made up of 13 amino acids. Germline V gene data show CDR1 as SGHTA and CDR2 as FQGTGA. The CDR3 loop reads CASARGPNTEAFF. CDR3 DNA sequence: TGTGCCAGCGCCCGGGGTCCGAACACTGAAGCTTTCTTT.

The chain uses TRBV2 and TRBJ1-2; the D gene is possibly TRBD1 (5 bases). The CDR3 sequence is 13 residues long. V gave up 4 bases and J gave up 8 bases, with 14 bases separating them. CDR1 and CDR2 from the germline V gene are SNHLY and FYNNEI. The CDR3 region has the DNA TGTGCCAGCAGTGGGGACGCGGGACGAGGCTACACCTTC. Its translation: CASSGDAGRGYTF.

The chain employs TRBV4-3 and TRBJ1-2; a possible D gene is TRBD1 (5 bases). The CDR3 runs to 12 residues. V was clipped by 7 bases and J by 2 bases, with 8 bases between them. Germline-derived CDR1 and CDR2 are LGHNA and YSLEER. The CDR3 sequence is CASKGHNYGYTF. CDR3 DNA: TGCGCCAGCAAGGGGCACAACTATGGCTACACCTTC.

The genes are TRBV27 and TRBJ1-2; 7 bases fit TRBD1. V lost 4 bases to trimming and J lost 6 bases; unmatched junction nucleotides: 14. Germline CDR1 is MNHEY and CDR2 is SMNVEV (reference sequence). The CDR3 totals 16 residues. The CDR3 sequence: CASSSPGQVGSDGYTF. Written as DNA, the CDR3 is TGTGCCAGCAGTTCCCCCGGACAGGTGGGAAGTGATGGCTACACCTTC.

CDR3: CASGGTGGNQPQHF. The CDR3 DNA sequence: TGTGCCAGCGGGGGGACAGGGGGCAATCAGCCCCAGCATTTT. The genes are TRBV19 and TRBJ1-5; TRBD1 aligns across 10 bases. Trimming removed 9 bases from V and 2 bases from J; junction bases left unmatched: 4. CDR3 length: 14 residues. Germline CDR1 reads LNHDA; CDR2 reads SQIVND (reference sequence).

The gene calls are TRBV23-1 and TRBJ2-2; 9 nucleotides line up with TRBD2. TRBV23-1 is treated as an ORF (open reading frame) with a function not yet certain. Germline trimming cut 3 bases from V and 3 bases from J; bases unmatched to any gene: 8. The CDR3 is 17 residues long. CDR3 region: CASSHKTSGRYTGELFF. The CDR3, as DNA: TGCGCCAGCAGTCATAAAACCAGCGGGAGGTACACCGGGGAGCTGTTTTTT.

This clone was seen only once. The chain couples TRBV27 to TRBJ2-7; 7 bases are a match to TRBD1. Germline-derived CDR1 and CDR2 are MNHEY and SMNVEV (reference sequence). The CDR3 is 16 amino acids. J gave up 3 bases and V 2 bases, and 10 bases lay outside the gene matches. The CDR3 region is CASSLNRQGVYYEQYF. In DNA, the CDR3 is TGTGCCAGCAGTTTAAACCGCCAGGGGGTTTACTACGAGCAGTACTTC.

The chain employs TRBV6-5 and TRBJ1-2; perhaps TRBD1 as D (6 bases). V was shortened by 5 bases and J by 4 bases, with 11 bases between the two germline ends. CDR3 length equals 13 residues. Germline CDR1 reads MNHEY; CDR2 reads SVGAGI. CDR3 sequence: CASSRQDSYGYTF. As DNA, the CDR3 is TGTGCCAGCAGTCGACAGGATTCCTATGGCTACACCTTC.

This chain joins TRBV5-5 and TRBJ1-1; 7 bases line up with TRBD1. J lost 4 bases, V lost 1 base, and 10 bases had no gene match. The CDR3 sequence is 16 residues long. Germline V gene sequence: CDR1 SGHKS, CDR2 YYEKEE (reference sequence). CDR3 amino acids: CASSLTGTEVVTEAFF. The CDR3 region has the DNA TGTGCCAGCAGCTTGACCGGGACAGAAGTGGTCACTGAAGCTTTCTTT.

The V gene is TRBV6-4, the J gene TRBJ1-2; the D gene is possibly TRBD1 (5 bases). The CDR3 spans 16 residues. V was cut by 0 bases and J by 3 bases, with 14 bases left in between. In germline, CDR1 is MRHNA, CDR2 SNTAGT. The CDR3 protein is CASSDSKQDLYYGYTF. The CDR3, as DNA: TGTGCCAGCAGTGACTCGAAACAGGATCTTTACTATGGCTACACCTTC.

This sequence joins TRBV7-9 and TRBJ2-5; tentatively, D is TRBD1 (6 bases). V lost 6 bases to trimming and J lost 3 bases, with 11 bases between them. Germline V lookup: CDR1 SEHNR, CDR2 FQNEAQ (reference sequence). This CDR3 has 13 residues. As DNA, the CDR3 is TGTGCCAGCAGAACAGGGTTCGAAGAGACCCAGTACTTC. This translates into CASRTGFEETQYF. Looking up the rest from reference TRBV7-9 and TRBJ2-5 gives the full variable domain: DTGVSQNPRHKITKRGQNVTFRCDPISEHNRLYWYRQTLGQGPEFLTYFQNEAQLEKSRLLSDRFSAERPKGSFSTLEIQRTEQGDSAMYLCASRTGFEETQYFGPGTRLLVL.

This chain uses TRBV10-3 with TRBJ1-5, with 7 positions matching TRBD1. Trimming cost V 0 bases and J 5 bases; bases outside gene matches: 13. The V gene's germline CDR1 is ENHRY and CDR2 SYGVKD. This CDR3 is 18 amino acids long. This CDR3 is CAISESGSKGDRDQPQHF. As DNA, the CDR3 is TGTGCCATCAGTGAGTCGGGGTCTAAGGGCGACAGGGATCAGCCCCAGCATTTT.

V gene TRBV5-1 combines with J gene TRBJ2-5; 9 bases are a match to TRBD2. Germline V lookup: CDR1 SGHRS, CDR2 YFSETQ. V dropped 2 bases and J dropped 0; count of bases not matched to a gene: 5. The length of the CDR3 is 16 residues. The chain's CDR3 is CASSFSGSPYQETQYF. CDR3 bases: TGCGCCAGCAGCTTTAGCGGGAGCCCCTACCAAGAGACCCAGTACTTC.

V is TRBV7-2 and J is TRBJ1-1; 7 nucleotides line up with TRBD1. CDR3 length: 14 residues. V trimming: 6 bases; J trimming: 1 base; junction bases outside the gene matches: 5. CDR1 is SGHTA, CDR2 FQGNSA, per germline. CDR3 loop: CASRRGTENTEAFF. The CDR3 nucleotides read TGTGCCAGCAGACGGGGGACAGAGAACACTGAAGCTTTCTTT.

The DNA of the CDR3 is TGCGCCAGCAGTGAGGACAGGGGGCAAGAGACCCAGTACTTC. Translated: CASSEDRGQETQYF. V and J are TRBV10-2 and TRBJ2-5; 9 bases align to TRBD1. The CDR3 spans 14 residues. V gave up 2 bases and J gave up 2 bases; unmatched junction bases: 0. CDR1 is WSHSY, CDR2 SAAADI, per germline.

The V call is TRBV5-1, the J call TRBJ1-2; 10 positions match TRBD1. Per the germline V gene, CDR1 is SGHRS and CDR2 is YFSETQ. The CDR3 totals 15 residues. V gave up 2 bases and J gave up 7 bases; unmatched junction bases: 8. The CDR3 loop is CASSLRTGGDGGYTF. The CDR3 nucleotides read TGCGCCAGCAGCTTAAGGACAGGGGGAGATGGTGGCTACACCTTC.

J is TRBJ1-2 and V is TRBV2; 8 nucleotides match TRBD1. The CDR3 extends over 14 amino acids. The V and J ends lost 4 bases and 7 bases, in that order; junction bases with no gene match: 8. The germline gives CDR1 SNHLY, CDR2 FYNNEI. The CDR3 region has the DNA TGTGCCAGCAGTGCGAGACAGGGGATCTCTGGCTACACCTTC. Its protein is CASSARQGISGYTF.

The chain employs TRBV5-6 and TRBJ2-7, with 7 positions matching TRBD2. Per the germline V gene, CDR1 is SGHDT and CDR2 is YYEEEE. There are 14 residues in the CDR3. The V and J ends lost 4 bases and 0 bases, in that order; junction bases with no gene match: 4. For the CDR3, the DNA is TGTGCCAGCAGCGGTAGCGGGTACTCCTACGAGCAGTACTTC. Protein: CASSGSGYSYEQYF.

V and J are TRBV5-1 and TRBJ2-5; D is perhaps TRBD2 (6 bases). CDR3 length: 14 residues. Germline lookup yields CDR1 SGHRS and CDR2 YFSETQ. Trimming cost V 4 bases and J 2 bases, with 12 bases left between them. CDR3 sequence (DNA): TGCGCCAGCAGCGCCCGGGACTTTCAAGAGACCCAGTACTTC. Translation: CASSARDFQETQYF.